What follows are 31 T cell receptor beta chains derived from one specimen sequenced in a study of graft-versus-host responses after intestinal transplantation. The data were produced by immunoSEQ multiplex PCR, yet TCRdb's version contains in-frame clones alone and is incomplete. The data contain about 88,000 clones, under 90% of them singletons. Their target antigens are unknown. The material sequenced was unstimulated CD4+ T cells sorted from spleen or lymph node cells, taken before intestinal transplant. The receptors come from a human donor who received an intestinal transplant.

The CDR3 sequence: CASRPDRGIGFNYGYTF. The CDR3 coding sequence is TGTGCCAGTAGGCCTGACAGGGGGATTGGATTTAACTATGGCTACACCTTC. The gene calls are TRBV19 and TRBJ1-2; 9 bases match TRBD1. Trimming removed 6 bases from V and 1 base from J; junction bases left unmatched: 12. This CDR3 is 17 amino acids long. Germline values: CDR1 LNHDA, CDR2 SQIVND (reference sequence). The variable domain in full, with the rest retrieved from reference TRBV19 and TRBJ1-2, is DGGITQSPKYLFRKEGQNVTLSCEQNLNHDAMYWYRQDPGQGLRLIYYSQIVNDFQKGDIAEGYSVSREKKESFPLTVTSAQKNPTAFYLCASRPDRGIGFNYGYTFGSGTRLTVV.

This chain uses TRBV6-5 with TRBJ2-4, with D perhaps TRBD2 (5 bases). Between the trimmed V and J ends, which lost 6 bases and 1 base, there was a span of 13 bases. Germline-derived CDR1 and CDR2 are MNHEY and SVGAGI. This CDR3 contains 15 residues. The CDR3 DNA follows: TGTGCCAGCAGCTCCGGGGAACTGGCCAAAAACATTCAGTACTTC. Protein: CASSSGELAKNIQYF.

This clone was observed once. The chain is built from TRBV29-1 and TRBJ2-7; 8 bases agree with TRBD1. V lost 6 bases and J lost 3; bases outside the gene matches: 19. Germline-derived CDR1 and CDR2 are SQVTM and ANQGSEA. The CDR3 totals 17 residues. The CDR3 sequence is CSVAHPWDRTKNYEQYF. The CDR3 bases are TGCAGCGTGGCACATCCATGGGACAGGACGAAGAACTACGAGCAGTACTTC.

The genes are TRBV10-2 and TRBJ1-1; 8 bases fit TRBD1. V lost 3 bases and J lost 6; bases outside the gene matches: 9. CDR3 size: 15 residues. Germline CDR1 and CDR2: WSHSY and SAAADI. The CDR3 coding sequence is TGCGCCAGCAGTGACCCCCAGGGGGCTGGGGCTGAAGCTTTCTTT. It encodes CASSDPQGAGAEAFF.

The chain employs TRBV7-8 and TRBJ2-3; no firm D call. V lost 2 bases and J lost 4, with 10 bases in between. Germline lookup yields CDR1 SGHVS and CDR2 FQNEAQ. This CDR3 region has 14 residues. In DNA, the CDR3 is TGTGCCAGCAGCTTAATCCCGGCGGCAGATACGCAGTATTTT. Amino acids: CASSLIPAADTQYF.

V usage is TRBV10-3 and J usage is TRBJ2-7, with a possible D match to TRBD1 (6 bases). The CDR3 has 13 amino acids. Germline CDR1 ENHRY, CDR2 SYGVKD. The germline V and J ends were trimmed by 2 bases and 9 bases, with 14 bases remaining between them. CDR3 loop: CAISEAAGEGQYF. Here the CDR3 DNA reads TGTGCCATCAGTGAGGCCGCAGGGGAAGGGCAGTACTTC.

Written as DNA, the CDR3 is TGTGCCAGCAGCTCGGGGGGGGGCTACACCTTC. It is translated as CASSSGGGYTF. The chain has TRBV7-2 and TRBJ1-2; D may be TRBD1 (5 bases). The CDR3 loop spans 11 amino acids. Germline CDR1 and CDR2: SGHTA and FQGNSA. V lost 4 bases and J 8 bases, leaving 8 bases between the germline ends.

The chain combines TRBV18 with TRBJ1-5; TRBD1 aligns across 11 bases. Trimming took 2 bases from V and 0 from J; bases not matched to a gene: 6. Germline V lookup: CDR1 KGHSH, CDR2 LQKENI. This CDR3 region has 18 residues. CDR3 coding DNA: TGTGCCAGCTCACCAAGGACAGGGGGCGTAAATAGCAATCAGCCCCAGCATTTT. This sequence encodes CASSPRTGGVNSNQPQHF.

This chain joins TRBV5-4 and TRBJ1-5; D is perhaps TRBD1 (6 bases). The CDR3 has 16 residues. Between the trimmed V and J ends, which lost 0 bases and 2 bases, there was a span of 12 bases. The germline V gene encodes CDR1 SGHNT and CDR2 YYREEE (reference sequence). CDR3 nucleotide sequence: TGTGCCAGCAGCTTGGATGGGGGCCGGGGCAATCAGCCCCAGCATTTT. This sequence encodes CASSLDGGRGNQPQHF.

The chain has TRBV9 and TRBJ2-3, with TRBD2 identical over 9 bases. The CDR3 sequence is 17 residues long. Per germline, CDR1 SGDLS and CDR2 YYNGEE. Trimming cost V 0 bases and J 0 bases; bases outside gene matches: 5. The CDR3 DNA follows: TGTGCCAGCAGCGTAGGTGGACTAGCGCCTAGCACAGATACGCAGTATTTT. Translation gives CASSVGGLAPSTDTQYF.

The chain combines TRBV5-1 with TRBJ2-3; 9 bases are shared with TRBD2. The V segment lost 1 base and the J segment 6 bases; nucleotides outside the gene matches: 12. The germline CDR1 and CDR2 sequences are SGHRS and YFSETQ. The CDR3 is 17 amino acids. Here the CDR3 DNA reads TGCGCCAGCAGCTTGCCCCCCATTGCGGGGGGGCGGGATACGCAGTATTTT. Protein sequence: CASSLPPIAGGRDTQYF.

For this clone: Within the sample, other DNA sequences also encode this same CDR3. The rearrangement uses TRBV18 and TRBJ1-1, with TRBD1 matching over 7 bases. Per germline, CDR1 KGHSH and CDR2 LQKENI. The V gene end was trimmed by 3 bases and the J gene end by 5 bases; junction bases not matched to a gene: 3. The CDR3 spans 13 residues. CDR3 nucleotides: TGTGCCAGCTCACCGGGCAGGGGGACTGAAGCTTTCTTT. This translates into CASSPGRGTEAFF.

V and J are TRBV11-2 and TRBJ1-2; 11 positions match TRBD1. The germline CDR1 and CDR2 sequences are SGHAT and FQNNGV. CDR3 length: 15 amino acids. Losses at the gene ends were 6 bases for V and 8 bases for J; bases not matched to a gene: 11. As DNA, the CDR3 is TGTGCCAGCAGTCCCCTGGGACAGGGGGGAGGGGGCTACACCTTC. Translation gives CASSPLGQGGGGYTF.

DNA for the CDR3: TGTGCCATCAGTGAGGCGCGGGGGGTCACAGATACGCAGTATTTT. Protein product: CAISEARGVTDTQYF. This chain connects TRBV10-3 to TRBJ2-3; 8 bases are a match to TRBD2. Germline CDR1 and CDR2: ENHRY and SYGVKD. V was pared by 2 bases and J by 2 bases, with 3 bases of the junction left unmatched. CDR3 length: 15 amino acids.

This clone has a single count. The chain links TRBV13 to TRBJ2-1; no reliable D call. V dropped 1 base and J dropped 6 bases, with 7 bases sitting between them. Germline V gives CDR1 PRHDT, CDR2 FYEKMQ (reference sequence). This CDR3 spans 13 amino acids. CDR3 residues: CASSLEAFNEQFF. The CDR3 DNA is TGTGCCAGCAGCTTAGAAGCTTTCAATGAGCAGTTCTTC.

J is TRBJ1-2 and V is TRBV27; D is perhaps TRBD1 (6 bases). The CDR3 runs 15 residues. CDR1 and CDR2 from the germline V gene are MNHEY and SMNVEV (reference sequence). V lost 5 bases, J lost 4 bases, and 17 bases lay in between. CDR3 loop: CASSPEGQPFYGYTF. The CDR3, as DNA: TGTGCCAGCAGTCCAGAAGGACAGCCCTTCTATGGCTACACCTTC.

This sequence joins TRBV7-2 and TRBJ1-6; a weak D match, TRBD1 (6 bases). Germline CDR1 reads SGHTA; CDR2 reads FQGNSA. The CDR3 runs to 15 residues. Between the trimmed V and J ends, which lost 1 base and 8 bases, there was a span of 12 bases. CDR3 sequence reads: CASSLVQGLDSPLHF. In nucleotides, the CDR3 is TGTGCCAGCAGCTTAGTTCAGGGGTTGGATTCACCCCTCCACTTT.

The chain combines TRBV29-1 with TRBJ1-2, with a tentative D call TRBD1 (5 bases). The CDR3 covers 13 residues. Germline V gene lookup returns CDR1 SQVTM and CDR2 ANQGSEA. V lost 1 base, J lost 8 bases, and 14 bases lay in between. CDR3 DNA sequence: TGCAGCGTTGAAGGGGGGGGTAGCGGAGGCTACACCTTC. Translated: CSVEGGGSGGYTF.

The rearrangement joins TRBV10-2 to TRBJ1-3, with D uncertain. CDR1 is WSHSY and CDR2 is SAAADI in the germline V gene. The length of the CDR3 is 15 residues. Trimming took 7 bases from V and 2 from J, leaving 15 bases between them. CDR3: CASNPGYLPGNTIYF. In DNA, the CDR3 is TGCGCCAGCAACCCGGGGTACCTCCCTGGAAACACCATATATTTT.

The chain links TRBV21-1 to TRBJ2-7; TRBD2, the D gene given by the table, was not confirmed from the DNA. TRBV21-1 is deemed a pseudogene. The CDR3 runs to 15 residues. The CDR3 DNA follows: TGTGCCAGCAGCTTGGGCGGGGCCCCCTACTACGAGCAGTACTTC. Its protein is CASSLGGAPYYEQYF.

The V gene is TRBV11-2, the J gene TRBJ2-7; 8 nucleotides match TRBD2. The CDR3 runs to 12 residues. V shed 3 bases, J shed 9 bases, and the junction held 4 bases outside the gene matches. Germline V gene lookup returns CDR1 SGHAT and CDR2 FQNNGV. CDR3 residues: CASSLGLEWQYF. In nucleotides, the CDR3 is TGTGCCAGCAGCTTGGGACTAGAGTGGCAGTACTTC.

CDR3 region: CASRQGVGNQPQHF. For the CDR3, the DNA is TGTGCCAGCAGGCAGGGTGTCGGAAATCAGCCCCAGCATTTT. V usage is TRBV2 and J usage is TRBJ1-5; D may be TRBD1 (5 bases). Per germline, CDR1 SNHLY and CDR2 FYNNEI. Deletions cut 6 bases from V and 4 bases from J, with 13 bases between. The CDR3 spans 14 residues.

The CDR3, as DNA: TGTGCCAGCAGTTTCCCCTACACCGGGGAGCTGTTTTTT. Amino acids: CASSFPYTGELFF. The rearrangement uses TRBV27 and TRBJ2-2; D is uncertain. Trimming removed 3 bases from V and 3 bases from J, with 5 bases in between. The CDR3 contains 13 residues. Germline-derived CDR1 and CDR2 are MNHEY and SMNVEV (reference sequence).

This chain joins TRBV6-4 and TRBJ2-1; TRBD2 matches 9 bases. Unmatched junction bases numbered 10, after V lost 4 bases and J lost 9 bases. Per the germline V gene, CDR1 is MRHNA and CDR2 is SNTAGT. This CDR3 has 15 amino acids. The CDR3 is CASSVLPSGEVEQFF. In DNA, the CDR3 is TGTGCCAGCAGTGTTTTGCCTAGCGGGGAGGTTGAGCAGTTCTTC.

The chain links TRBV4-1 to TRBJ2-7; D may be TRBD2 (7 bases). Deletions cut 5 bases from V and 4 bases from J, with 18 bases between. This CDR3 has 15 residues. Per germline, CDR1 MGHRA and CDR2 YSYEKL. The CDR3 bases are TGCGCCAGCAGCTCAGGGGAGGGGAGGGTGTACGAGCAGTACTTC. Protein product: CASSSGEGRVYEQYF.

This chain connects TRBV10-3 to TRBJ1-2, with 12 bases that match TRBD1. The J segment lost 8 bases and the V segment lost 7 bases, leaving 5 bases of the junction unmatched. This CDR3 has 13 residues. Germline lookup yields CDR1 ENHRY and CDR2 SYGVKD. CDR3 in amino acids: CAINRDRGQGYTF. CDR3 DNA sequence: TGTGCCATCAATCGGGACAGGGGGCAAGGCTACACCTTC.

V and J are TRBV5-1 and TRBJ1-2, with D perhaps TRBD1 (6 bases). This CDR3 region has 14 residues. The V end lost 4 bases, the J end lost 0 bases, and 10 bases lay between the germline ends. Germline assignment: CDR1 SGHRS and CDR2 YFSETQ. CDR3 nucleotide sequence: TGCGCCAGCAGCGACGGACAGACTAACTATGGCTACACCTTC. The encoded protein is CASSDGQTNYGYTF.

The chain has TRBV18 and TRBJ1-6, with TRBD1 identical over 7 bases. The CDR3 loop spans 16 amino acids. V lost 2 bases, J lost 10 bases, and 11 bases stayed unmatched. Germline CDR1 is KGHSH and CDR2 is LQKENI. In nucleotides, the CDR3 is TGTGCCAGCTCACCAGGGCTCTCGGACAGGACATCACCCCTCCACTTT. It is translated as CASSPGLSDRTSPLHF.

The chain recombines TRBV6-1 with TRBJ1-3; TRBD1 matches at 7 bases. V lost 6 bases and J lost 0; bases outside the gene matches: 5. Germline values: CDR1 MNHNS, CDR2 SASEGT. The CDR3 sequence is 15 residues long. The CDR3 is CASSRDRDSGNTIYF. The DNA of the CDR3 is TGTGCCAGCAGCCGGGACAGAGACTCTGGAAACACCATATATTTT.

The chain uses TRBV27 and TRBJ1-6; TRBD1 matches 11 bases. There are 16 residues in the CDR3. Germline CDR1 and CDR2: MNHEY and SMNVEV (reference sequence). J was trimmed by 9 bases and V by 6 bases; bases with no gene match: 10. CDR3 in amino acids: CASRPTTGTGGSPLHF. The CDR3 DNA reads TGTGCCAGCAGACCGACGACCGGGACAGGGGGTTCACCCCTCCACTTT.

This sequence joins TRBV9 and TRBJ2-5; 11 nucleotides align to TRBD2. V lost 3 bases, J lost 5 bases, and 9 bases stayed unmatched. This CDR3 has 16 residues. Germline V gives CDR1 SGDLS, CDR2 YYNGEE. CDR3 in amino acids: CASSAIGTSGGETQYF. Here the CDR3 DNA reads TGTGCCAGCAGCGCAATAGGGACTAGCGGAGGGGAGACCCAGTACTTC.